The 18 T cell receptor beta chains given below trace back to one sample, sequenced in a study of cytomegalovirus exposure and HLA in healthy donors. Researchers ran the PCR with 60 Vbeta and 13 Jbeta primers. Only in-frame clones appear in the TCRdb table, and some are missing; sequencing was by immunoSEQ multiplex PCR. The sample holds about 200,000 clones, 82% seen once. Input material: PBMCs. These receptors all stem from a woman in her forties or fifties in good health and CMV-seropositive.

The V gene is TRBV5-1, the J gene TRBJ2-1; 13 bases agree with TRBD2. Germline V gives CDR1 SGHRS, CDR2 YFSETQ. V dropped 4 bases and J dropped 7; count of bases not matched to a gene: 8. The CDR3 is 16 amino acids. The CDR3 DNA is TGCGCCAGCAGCCATAAACTAGCGGGGGGGCGGAATGAGCAGTTCTTC. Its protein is CASSHKLAGGRNEQFF.

In nucleotides, the CDR3 is TGCGCCAGCAGCCTGGGCAGGGTTGGAAACACCATATATTTT. Translating it yields CASSLGRVGNTIYF. The chain uses TRBV4-1 and TRBJ1-3; D possibly corresponds to TRBD1 (5 bases). This CDR3 contains 14 residues. The V gene lost 4 bases and the J gene lost 3 bases, with 10 bases spanning the gap. Per germline, CDR1 MGHRA and CDR2 YSYEKL.

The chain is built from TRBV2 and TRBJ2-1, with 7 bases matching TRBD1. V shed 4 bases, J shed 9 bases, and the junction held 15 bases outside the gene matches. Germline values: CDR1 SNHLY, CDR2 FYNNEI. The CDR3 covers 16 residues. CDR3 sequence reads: CASSAQLGQRGGEQFF. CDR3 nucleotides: TGTGCCAGCAGTGCCCAACTGGGACAGAGAGGCGGTGAGCAGTTCTTC.

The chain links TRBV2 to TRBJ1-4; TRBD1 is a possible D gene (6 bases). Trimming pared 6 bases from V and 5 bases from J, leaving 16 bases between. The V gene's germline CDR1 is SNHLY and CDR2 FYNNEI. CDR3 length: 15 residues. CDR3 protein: CASRGWTAPNEKLFF. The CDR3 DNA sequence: TGTGCCAGCAGGGGCTGGACAGCTCCAAATGAAAAACTGTTTTTT.

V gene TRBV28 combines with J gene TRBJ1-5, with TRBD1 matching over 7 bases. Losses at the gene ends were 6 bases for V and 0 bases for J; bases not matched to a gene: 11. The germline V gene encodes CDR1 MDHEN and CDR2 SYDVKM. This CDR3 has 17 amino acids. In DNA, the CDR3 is TGTGCCAGCAGACCCCAACAGGGGACCTTTAGCAATCAGCCCCAGCATTTT. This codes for CASRPQQGTFSNQPQHF.

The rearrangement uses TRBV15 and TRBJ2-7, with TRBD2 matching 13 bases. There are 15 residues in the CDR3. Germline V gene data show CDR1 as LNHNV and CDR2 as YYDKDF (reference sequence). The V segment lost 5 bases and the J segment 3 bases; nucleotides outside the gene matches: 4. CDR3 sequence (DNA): TGTGCCACCAGCCCGGGACTAGCGGGGCTCTACGAGCAGTACTTC. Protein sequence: CATSPGLAGLYEQYF. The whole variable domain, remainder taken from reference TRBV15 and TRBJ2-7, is DAMVIQNPRYQVTQFGKPVTLSCSQTLNHNVMYWYQQKSSQAPKLLFHYYDKDFNNEADTPDNFQSRRPNTSFCFLDIRSPGLGDTAMYLCATSPGLAGLYEQYFGPGTRLTVT.

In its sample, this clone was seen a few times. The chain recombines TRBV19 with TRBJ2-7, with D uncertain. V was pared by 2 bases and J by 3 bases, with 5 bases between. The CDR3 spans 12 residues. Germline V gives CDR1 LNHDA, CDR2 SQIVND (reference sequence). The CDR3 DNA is TGTGCCAGTAGTATATCAGGCTACGAGCAGTACTTC. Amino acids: CASSISGYEQYF.

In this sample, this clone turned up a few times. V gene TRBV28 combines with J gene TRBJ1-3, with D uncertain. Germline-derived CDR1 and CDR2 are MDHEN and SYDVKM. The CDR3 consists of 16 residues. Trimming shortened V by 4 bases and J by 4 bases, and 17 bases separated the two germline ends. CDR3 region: CASSSLQPTQGNTIYF. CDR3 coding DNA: TGTGCCAGCAGTTCCCTACAGCCAACCCAGGGAAACACCATATATTTT.

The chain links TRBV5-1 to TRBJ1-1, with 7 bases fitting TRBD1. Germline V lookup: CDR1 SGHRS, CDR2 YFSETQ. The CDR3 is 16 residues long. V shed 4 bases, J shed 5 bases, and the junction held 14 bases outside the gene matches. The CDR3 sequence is CASSHLPTGSWTEAFF. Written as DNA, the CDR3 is TGCGCCAGCAGCCACCTTCCGACAGGGTCATGGACTGAAGCTTTCTTT.

CDR3 bases: TGTGCCAGCAAGAAGGGGTCAGCTTCACCCCTCCACTTT. Protein: CASKKGSASPLHF. The chain has TRBV27 and TRBJ1-6; the D gene is possibly TRBD1 (5 bases). Germline values: CDR1 MNHEY, CDR2 SMNVEV (reference sequence). V gave up 7 bases and J gave up 9 bases, with 13 bases separating them. The CDR3 is 13 residues long.

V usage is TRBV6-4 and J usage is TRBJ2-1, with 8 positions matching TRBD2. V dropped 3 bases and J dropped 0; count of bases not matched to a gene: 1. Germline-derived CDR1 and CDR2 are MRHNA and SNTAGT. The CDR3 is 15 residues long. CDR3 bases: TGTGCCAGCAGTGAGCTAGCGGGCTCCTACAATGAGCAGTTCTTC. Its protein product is CASSELAGSYNEQFF.

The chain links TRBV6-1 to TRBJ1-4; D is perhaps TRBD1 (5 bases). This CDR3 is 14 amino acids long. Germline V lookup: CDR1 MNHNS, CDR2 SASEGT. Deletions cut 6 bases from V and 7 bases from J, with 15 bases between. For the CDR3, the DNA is TGTGCCAGCAGAAACAGGCCCGGGAGTGAAAAACTGTTTTTT. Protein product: CASRNRPGSEKLFF.

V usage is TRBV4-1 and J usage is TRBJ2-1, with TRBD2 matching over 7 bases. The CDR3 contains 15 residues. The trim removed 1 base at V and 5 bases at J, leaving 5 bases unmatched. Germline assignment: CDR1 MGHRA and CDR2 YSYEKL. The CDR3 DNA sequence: TGCGCCAGCAGCCAAGGCCAGGGAGGGAACAATGAGCAGTTCTTC. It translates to CASSQGQGGNNEQFF.

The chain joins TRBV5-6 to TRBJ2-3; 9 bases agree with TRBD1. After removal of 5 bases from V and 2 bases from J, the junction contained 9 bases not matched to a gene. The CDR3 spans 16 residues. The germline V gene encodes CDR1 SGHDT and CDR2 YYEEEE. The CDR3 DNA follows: TGTGCCAGCAGGAAGACCGGGACAGGGCTCACAGATACGCAGTATTTT. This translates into CASRKTGTGLTDTQYF.

CDR3 in amino acids: CASSPPGQGSHEQYF. The CDR3 nucleotides read TGTGCCAGCTCACCCCCGGGACAGGGGTCTCACGAGCAGTACTTC. The chain uses TRBV18 and TRBJ2-7; 10 bases match TRBD1. After removal of 3 bases from V and 5 bases from J, the junction contained 7 bases not matched to a gene. Germline V gives CDR1 KGHSH, CDR2 LQKENI. The CDR3 has 15 amino acids.

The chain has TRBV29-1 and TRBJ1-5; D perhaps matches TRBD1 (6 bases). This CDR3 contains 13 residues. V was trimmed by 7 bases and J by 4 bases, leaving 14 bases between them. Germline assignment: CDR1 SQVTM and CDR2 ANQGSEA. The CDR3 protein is CSGQAGLNQPQHF. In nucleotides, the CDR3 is TGCAGCGGACAGGCAGGGCTTAATCAGCCCCAGCATTTT.

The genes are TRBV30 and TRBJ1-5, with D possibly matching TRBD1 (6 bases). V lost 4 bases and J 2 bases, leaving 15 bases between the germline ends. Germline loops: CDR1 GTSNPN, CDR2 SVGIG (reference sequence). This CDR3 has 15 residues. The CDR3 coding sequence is TGTGCCTGGACCCACGGGGGGGGCGGCAATCAGCCCCAGCATTTT. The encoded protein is CAWTHGGGGNQPQHF.

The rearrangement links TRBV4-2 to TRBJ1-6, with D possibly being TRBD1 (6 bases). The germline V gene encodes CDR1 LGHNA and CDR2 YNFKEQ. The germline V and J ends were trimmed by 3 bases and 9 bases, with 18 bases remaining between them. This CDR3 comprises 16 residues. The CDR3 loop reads CASSHEGGGESSPLHF. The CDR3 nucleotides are TGTGCCAGCAGCCATGAAGGGGGTGGGGAGAGTTCACCCCTCCACTTT.